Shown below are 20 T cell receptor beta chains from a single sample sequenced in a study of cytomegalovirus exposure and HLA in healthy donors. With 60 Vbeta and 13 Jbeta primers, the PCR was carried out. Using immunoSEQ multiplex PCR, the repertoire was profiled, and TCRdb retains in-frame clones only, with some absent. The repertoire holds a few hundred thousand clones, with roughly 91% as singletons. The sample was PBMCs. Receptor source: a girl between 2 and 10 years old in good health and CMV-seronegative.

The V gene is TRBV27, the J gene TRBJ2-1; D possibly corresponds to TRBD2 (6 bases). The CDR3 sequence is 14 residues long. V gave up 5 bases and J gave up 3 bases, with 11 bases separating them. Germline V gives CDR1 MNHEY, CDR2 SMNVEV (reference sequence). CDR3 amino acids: CASSLTRVYNEQFF. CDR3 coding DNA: TGTGCCAGCAGTCTGACTAGAGTCTACAATGAGCAGTTCTTC.

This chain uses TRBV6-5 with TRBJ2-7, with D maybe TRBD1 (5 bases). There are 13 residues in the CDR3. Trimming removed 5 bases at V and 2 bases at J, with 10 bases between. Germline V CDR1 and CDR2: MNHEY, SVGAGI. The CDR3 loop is CASSDNRPYEQYF. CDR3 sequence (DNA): TGTGCCAGCAGTGATAACAGGCCCTACGAGCAGTACTTC.

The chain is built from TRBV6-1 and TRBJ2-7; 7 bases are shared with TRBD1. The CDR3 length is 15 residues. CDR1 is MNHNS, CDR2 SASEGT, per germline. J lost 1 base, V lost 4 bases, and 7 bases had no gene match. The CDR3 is CASSATGVGSYEQYF. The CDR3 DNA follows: TGTGCCAGCAGTGCTACAGGGGTAGGATCCTACGAGCAGTACTTC.

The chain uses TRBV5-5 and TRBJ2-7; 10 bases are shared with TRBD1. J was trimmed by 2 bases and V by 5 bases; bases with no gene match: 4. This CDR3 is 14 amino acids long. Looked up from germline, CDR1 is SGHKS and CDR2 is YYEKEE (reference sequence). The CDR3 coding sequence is TGTGCCAGCAGAACGGGACAGGGGACCTACGAGCAGTACTTC. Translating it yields CASRTGQGTYEQYF.

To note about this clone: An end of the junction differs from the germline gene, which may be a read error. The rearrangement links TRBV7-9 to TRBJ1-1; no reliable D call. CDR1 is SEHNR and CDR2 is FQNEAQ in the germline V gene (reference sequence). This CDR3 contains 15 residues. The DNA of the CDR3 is TGTTCCAGCAGCTTAGATGGGCAGGTTTCGACTGAAGCTTTCTTT. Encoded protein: CSSSLDGQVSTEAFF.

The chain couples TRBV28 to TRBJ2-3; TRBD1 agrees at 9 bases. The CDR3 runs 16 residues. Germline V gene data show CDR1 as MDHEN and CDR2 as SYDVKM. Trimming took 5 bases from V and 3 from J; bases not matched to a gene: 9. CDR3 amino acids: CASSLDRGSGTDTQYF. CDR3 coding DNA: TGTGCCAGCAGTCTCGACAGGGGGTCCGGGACAGATACGCAGTATTTT.

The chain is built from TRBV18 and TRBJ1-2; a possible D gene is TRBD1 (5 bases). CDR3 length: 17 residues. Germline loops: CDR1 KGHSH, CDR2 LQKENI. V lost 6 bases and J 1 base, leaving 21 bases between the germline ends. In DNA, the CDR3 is TGTGCCAGCTCCCCGGACACGGGTCGATATTTTAACTATGGCTACACCTTC. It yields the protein CASSPDTGRYFNYGYTF.

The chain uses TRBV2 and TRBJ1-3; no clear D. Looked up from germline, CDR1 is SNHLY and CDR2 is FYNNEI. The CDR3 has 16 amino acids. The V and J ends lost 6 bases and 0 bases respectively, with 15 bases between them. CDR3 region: CASSHPPRLSGNTIYF. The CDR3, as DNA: TGTGCCAGCAGCCACCCCCCCCGACTCTCTGGAAACACCATATATTTT. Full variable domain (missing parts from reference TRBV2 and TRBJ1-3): EPEVTQTPSHQVTQMGQEVILRCVPISNHLYFYWYRQILGQKVEFLVSFYNNEISEKSEIFDDQFSVERPDGSNFTLKIRSTKLEDSAMYFCASSHPPRLSGNTIYFGEGSWLTVV.

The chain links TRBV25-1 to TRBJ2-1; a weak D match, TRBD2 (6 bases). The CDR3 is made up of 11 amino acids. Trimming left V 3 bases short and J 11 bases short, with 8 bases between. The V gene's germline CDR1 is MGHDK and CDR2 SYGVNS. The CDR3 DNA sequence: TGTGCCAGCAGTGAGGGGGGACAGCAGTTCTTC. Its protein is CASSEGGQQFF.

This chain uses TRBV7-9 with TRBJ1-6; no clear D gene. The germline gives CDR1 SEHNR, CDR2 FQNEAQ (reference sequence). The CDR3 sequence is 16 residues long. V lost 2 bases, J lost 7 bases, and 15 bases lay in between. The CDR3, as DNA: TGTGCCAGCAGCTTATTAGGAGGACCGGCGAATTCACCCCTCCACTTT. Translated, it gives CASSLLGGPANSPLHF.

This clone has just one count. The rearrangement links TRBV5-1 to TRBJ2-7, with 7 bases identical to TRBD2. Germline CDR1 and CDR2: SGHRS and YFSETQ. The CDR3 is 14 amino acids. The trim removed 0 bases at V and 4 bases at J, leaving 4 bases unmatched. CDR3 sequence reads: CASSLAGREYEQYF. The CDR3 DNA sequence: TGCGCCAGCAGCTTGGCGGGGAGGGAGTACGAGCAGTACTTC.

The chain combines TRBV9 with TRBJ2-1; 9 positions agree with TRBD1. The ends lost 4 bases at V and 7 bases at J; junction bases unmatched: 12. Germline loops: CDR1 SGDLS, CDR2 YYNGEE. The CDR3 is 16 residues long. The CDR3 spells CASSSWTGDSPNEQFF. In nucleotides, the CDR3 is TGTGCCAGCAGCTCCTGGACAGGGGACAGCCCAAATGAGCAGTTCTTC.

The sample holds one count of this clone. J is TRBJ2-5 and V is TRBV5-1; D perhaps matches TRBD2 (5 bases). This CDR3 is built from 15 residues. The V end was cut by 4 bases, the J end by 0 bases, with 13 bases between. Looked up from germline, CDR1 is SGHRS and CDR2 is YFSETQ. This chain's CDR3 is CASSPPTRYQETQYF. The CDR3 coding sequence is TGCGCCAGCAGCCCCCCTACTAGATACCAAGAGACCCAGTACTTC.

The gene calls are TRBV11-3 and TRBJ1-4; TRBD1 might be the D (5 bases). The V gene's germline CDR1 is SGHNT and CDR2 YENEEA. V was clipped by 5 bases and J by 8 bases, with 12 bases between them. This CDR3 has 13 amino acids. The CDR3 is CASSMTVGEKLFF. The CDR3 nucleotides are TGTGCCAGCAGCATGACAGTAGGGGAAAAACTGTTTTTT.

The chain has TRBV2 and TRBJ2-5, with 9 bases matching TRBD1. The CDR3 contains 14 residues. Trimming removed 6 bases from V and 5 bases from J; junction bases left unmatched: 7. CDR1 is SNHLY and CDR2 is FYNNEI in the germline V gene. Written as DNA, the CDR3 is TGTGCCAGCAGCTTTGGGACAGGGTTCGAGACCCAGTACTTC. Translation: CASSFGTGFETQYF.

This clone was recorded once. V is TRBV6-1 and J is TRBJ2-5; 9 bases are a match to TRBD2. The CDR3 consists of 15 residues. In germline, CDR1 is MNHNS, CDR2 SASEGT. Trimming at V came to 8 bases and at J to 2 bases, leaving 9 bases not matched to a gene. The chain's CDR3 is CASSSPGLAQETQYF. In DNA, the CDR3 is TGTGCCAGCTCTTCACCGGGACTAGCTCAAGAGACCCAGTACTTC.

CDR3 coding DNA: TGTGCCAGCAGTTACACGGGACAACCAGAAGCTTTCTTT. Translating it yields CASSYTGQPEAFF. The rearrangement joins TRBV6-5 to TRBJ1-1; D is possibly TRBD1 (6 bases). This CDR3 is 13 amino acids long. CDR1 and CDR2 from the germline V gene are MNHEY and SVGAGI. V lost 2 bases and J lost 8, with 12 bases in between.

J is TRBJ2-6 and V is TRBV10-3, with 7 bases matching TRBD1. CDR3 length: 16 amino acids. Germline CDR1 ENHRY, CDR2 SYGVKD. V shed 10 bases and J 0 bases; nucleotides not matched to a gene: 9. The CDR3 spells CATNRDSNSGANVLTF. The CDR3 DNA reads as TGTGCCACCAACCGGGACAGCAACTCTGGGGCCAACGTCCTGACTTTC.

Here the CDR3 DNA reads TGTGCCAGCAGCTCCCTGGACAGGGGAGCTGAAGCTTTCTTT. Residues: CASSSLDRGAEAFF. The chain joins TRBV5-6 to TRBJ1-1, with TRBD1 identical over 9 bases. Germline values: CDR1 SGHDT, CDR2 YYEEEE. The CDR3 has 14 amino acids. Germline trimming cut 3 bases from V and 6 bases from J; bases unmatched to any gene: 6. Variable domain in full (rest from reference TRBV5-6 and TRBJ1-1): DAGVTQSPTHLIKTRGQQVTLRCSPKSGHDTVSWYQQALGQGPQFIFQYYEEEERQRGNFPDRFSGHQFPNYSSELNVNALLLGDSALYLCASSSLDRGAEAFFGQGTRLTVV.

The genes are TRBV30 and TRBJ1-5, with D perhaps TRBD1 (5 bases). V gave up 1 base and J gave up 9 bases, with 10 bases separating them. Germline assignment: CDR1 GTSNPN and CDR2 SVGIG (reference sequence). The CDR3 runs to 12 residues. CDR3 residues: CAWSGGGRPQHF. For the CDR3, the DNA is TGTGCCTGGAGTGGCGGGGGTCGGCCCCAGCATTTT.